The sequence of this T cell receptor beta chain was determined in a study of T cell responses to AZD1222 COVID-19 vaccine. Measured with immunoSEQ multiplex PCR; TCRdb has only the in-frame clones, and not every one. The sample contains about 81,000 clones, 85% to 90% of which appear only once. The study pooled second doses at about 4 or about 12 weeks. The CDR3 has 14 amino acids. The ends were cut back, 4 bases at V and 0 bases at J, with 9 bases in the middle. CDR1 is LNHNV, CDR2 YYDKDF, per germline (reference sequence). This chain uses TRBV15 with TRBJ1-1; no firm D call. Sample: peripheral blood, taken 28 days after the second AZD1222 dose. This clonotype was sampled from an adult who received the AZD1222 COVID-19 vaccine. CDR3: CATSTRIMNTEAFF. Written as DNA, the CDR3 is TGTGCCACCAGCACCAGGATCATGAACACTGAAGCTTTCTTT.